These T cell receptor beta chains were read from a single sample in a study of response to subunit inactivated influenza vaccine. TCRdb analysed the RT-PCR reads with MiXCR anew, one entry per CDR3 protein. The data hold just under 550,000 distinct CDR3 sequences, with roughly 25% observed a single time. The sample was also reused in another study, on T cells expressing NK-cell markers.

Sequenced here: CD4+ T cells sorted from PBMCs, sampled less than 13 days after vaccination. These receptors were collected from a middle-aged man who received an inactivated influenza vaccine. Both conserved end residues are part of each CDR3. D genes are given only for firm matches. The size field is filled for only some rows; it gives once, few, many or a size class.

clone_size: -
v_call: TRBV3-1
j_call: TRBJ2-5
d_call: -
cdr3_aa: CASSQRQETQYF
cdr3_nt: TGTGCCAGCAGCCAAAGACAAGAGACCCAGTACTTC

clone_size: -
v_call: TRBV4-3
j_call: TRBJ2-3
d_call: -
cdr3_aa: CASSQQAVFTDTQYF
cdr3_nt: TGCGCCAGCAGCCAGCAAGCCGTATTCACAGATACGCAGTATTTT

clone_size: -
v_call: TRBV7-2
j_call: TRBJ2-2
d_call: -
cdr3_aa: CASSSRGPGAGELFF
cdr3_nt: TGTGCCAGCAGCTCAAGGGGTCCCGGGGCCGGGGAGCTGTTTTTT

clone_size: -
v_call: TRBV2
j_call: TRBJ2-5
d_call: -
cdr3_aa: CASSESGPRAQYF
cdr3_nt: TGTGCCAGCAGTGAATCGGGGCCTCGGGCCCAGTACTTC

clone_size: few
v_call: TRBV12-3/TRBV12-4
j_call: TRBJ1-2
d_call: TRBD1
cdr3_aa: CASSLGQGEYGYTF
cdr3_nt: TGTGCCAGCAGCCTCGGACAGGGCGAGTATGGCTACACCTTC

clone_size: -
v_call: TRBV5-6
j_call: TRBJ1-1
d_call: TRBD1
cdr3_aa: CASSSLGQGRLTEAFF
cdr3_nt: TGTGCCAGCAGCTCTTTAGGACAGGGGAGGCTCACTGAAGCTTTCTTT

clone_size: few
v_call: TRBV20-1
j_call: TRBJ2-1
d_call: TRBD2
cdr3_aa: CSARDLLAGAYNEQFF
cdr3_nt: TGCAGTGCTAGAGACCTCCTAGCGGGAGCCTACAATGAGCAGTTCTTC

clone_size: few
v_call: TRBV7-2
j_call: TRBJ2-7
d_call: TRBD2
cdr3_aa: CASSLTAGRASYEQYF
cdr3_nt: TGTGCCAGCAGCCTAACCGCCGGGAGGGCTTCTTACGAGCAGTACTTC

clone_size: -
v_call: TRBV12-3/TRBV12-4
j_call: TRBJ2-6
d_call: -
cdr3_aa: CASSLGTLSGANVLTF
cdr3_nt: TGTGCCAGCAGTTTAGGGACCCTATCTGGGGCCAACGTCCTGACTTTC

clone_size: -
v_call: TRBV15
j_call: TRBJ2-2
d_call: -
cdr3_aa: CATSSDTGELFF
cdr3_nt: TGTGCCACCAGCAGTGATACCGGGGAGCTGTTTTTT

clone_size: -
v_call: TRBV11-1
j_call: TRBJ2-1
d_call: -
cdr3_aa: CASSLNPGASYNEQFF
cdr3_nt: TGTGCCAGCAGCTTAAATCCGGGAGCGTCCTACAATGAGCAGTTCTTC

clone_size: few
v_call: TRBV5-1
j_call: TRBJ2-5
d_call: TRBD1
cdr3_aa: CASSDRQGPSETQYF
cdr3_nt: TGCGCCAGCAGCGACCGACAGGGTCCTTCGGAGACCCAGTACTTC

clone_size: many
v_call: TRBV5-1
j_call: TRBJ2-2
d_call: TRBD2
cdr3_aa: CASSLVRRTSSNTGELFF
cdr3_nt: TGCGCCAGCAGCTTGGTTAGACGGACTAGCAGCAACACCGGGGAGCTGTTTTTT

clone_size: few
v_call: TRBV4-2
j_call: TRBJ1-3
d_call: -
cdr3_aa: CASSQGPGNTIYF
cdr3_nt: TGTGCCAGCAGCCAAGGGCCTGGAAACACCATATATTTT

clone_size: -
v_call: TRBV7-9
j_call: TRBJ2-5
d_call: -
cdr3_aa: CASSYLAEYQETQYF
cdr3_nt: TGTGCCAGCAGCTATCTAGCAGAGTACCAAGAGACCCAGTACTTC

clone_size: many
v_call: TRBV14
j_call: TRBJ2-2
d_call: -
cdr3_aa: CASSPLPGELFF
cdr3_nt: TGTGCCAGCAGCCCTCTTCCCGGGGAGCTGTTTTTT

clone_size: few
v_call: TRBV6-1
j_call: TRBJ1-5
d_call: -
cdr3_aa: CASTGGTSNQPQHF
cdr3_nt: TGTGCCAGCACGGGGGGGACTAGCAATCAGCCCCAGCATTTT

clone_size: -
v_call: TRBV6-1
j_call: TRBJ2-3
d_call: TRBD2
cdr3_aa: CASSRPSGYTDTQYF
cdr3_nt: TGTGCCAGCAGTCGCCCTAGCGGATACACAGATACGCAGTATTTT

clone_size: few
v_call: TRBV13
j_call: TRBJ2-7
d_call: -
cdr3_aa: CASSLVLSSYEQYF
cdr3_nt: TGTGCCAGCAGCTTAGTACTCAGCTCCTACGAGCAGTACTTC

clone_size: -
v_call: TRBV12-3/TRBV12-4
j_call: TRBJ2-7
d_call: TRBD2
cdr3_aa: CASSSRGSGRVWEQYF
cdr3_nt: TGTGCCAGCAGTTCCCGGGGTAGCGGGAGGGTATGGGAGCAGTACTTC

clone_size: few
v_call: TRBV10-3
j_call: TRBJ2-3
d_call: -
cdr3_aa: CAISESPDTQYF
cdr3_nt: TGTGCCATCAGTGAGTCGCCGGATACGCAGTATTTT

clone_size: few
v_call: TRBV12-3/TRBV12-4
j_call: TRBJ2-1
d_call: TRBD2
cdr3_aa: CASTRAGGRDEQFF
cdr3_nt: TGTGCCAGCACCAGAGCGGGAGGTAGGGATGAGCAGTTCTTC

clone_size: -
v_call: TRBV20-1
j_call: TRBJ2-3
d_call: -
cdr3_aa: CSASRSPDTQYF
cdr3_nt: TGCAGTGCTAGTAGGAGTCCAGATACGCAGTATTTT

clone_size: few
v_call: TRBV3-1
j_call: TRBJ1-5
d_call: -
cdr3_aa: CASSHAYSNQPQHF
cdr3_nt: TGTGCCAGCAGCCATGCCTATAGCAATCAGCCCCAGCATTTT

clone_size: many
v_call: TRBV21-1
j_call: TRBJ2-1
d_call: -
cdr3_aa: CASSKWGLAGGPSSYNEQFF
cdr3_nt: TGTGCCAGCAGCAAATGGGGACTAGCGGGAGGGCCGAGCTCCTACAATGAGCAGTTCTTC

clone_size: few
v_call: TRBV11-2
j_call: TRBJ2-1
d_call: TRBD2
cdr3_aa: CASSRQAGFPSGASNEQFF
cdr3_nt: TGTGCCAGCAGCCGACAGGCCGGTTTTCCTAGCGGGGCTAGCAATGAGCAGTTCTTC

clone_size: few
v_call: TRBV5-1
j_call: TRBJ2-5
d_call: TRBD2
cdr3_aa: CASSRTSGPQETQYF
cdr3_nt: TGCGCCAGCAGCAGGACTAGCGGCCCCCAAGAGACCCAGTACTTC

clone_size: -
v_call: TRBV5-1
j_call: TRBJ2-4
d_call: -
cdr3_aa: CASSWNRDGAKNIQYF
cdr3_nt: TGCGCCAGCAGCTGGAATAGGGACGGAGCCAAAAACATTCAGTACTTC

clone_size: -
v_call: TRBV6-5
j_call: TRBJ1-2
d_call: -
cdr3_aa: CASSLDRHYGYTF
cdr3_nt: TGTGCCAGCAGTTTAGACAGGCACTATGGCTACACCTTC

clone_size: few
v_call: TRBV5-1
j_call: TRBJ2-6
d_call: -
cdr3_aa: CASSLPQLSGANVLTF
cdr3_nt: TGCGCCAGCAGCTTGCCACAGCTCTCTGGGGCCAACGTCCTGACTTTC

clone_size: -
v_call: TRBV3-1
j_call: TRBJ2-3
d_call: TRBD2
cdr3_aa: CASSQDNGGGFRTNTQYF
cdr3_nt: TGTGCCAGCAGCCAAGATAACGGCGGGGGATTCAGGACTAATACGCAGTATTTT

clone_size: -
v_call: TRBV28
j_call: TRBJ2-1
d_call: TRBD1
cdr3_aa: CASIRGGTGGYNEQFF
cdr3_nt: TGTGCCAGCATCAGGGGTGGGACAGGGGGCTACAATGAGCAGTTCTTC

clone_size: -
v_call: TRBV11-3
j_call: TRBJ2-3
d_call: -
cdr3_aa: CASSPRGSAGDTQYF
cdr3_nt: TGTGCCAGCAGCCCTCGGGGTTCCGCTGGAGATACGCAGTATTTT